This T cell receptor beta chain was observed in a study of blood T cell repertoires in COVID-19. Study at large: The United States, Italy and Spain were the sources of the acute and convalescent COVID-19 samples. PBMCs, B-cell-depleted T cells, or T cells were the source of the cDNA or gDNA that made up the material.

CDR3 size: 13 residues. Germline CDR1 reads MNHEY; CDR2 reads SVGEGT. Trimming cost V 6 bases and J 12 bases; bases outside gene matches: 13. In the source study's methods: The assay estimated nucleated cells by amplifying reference gene primers. Repertoires were generated with immunoSEQ multiplex PCR, while TCRdb's copy carries only in-frame clones and drops some. The V and J calls and clone size come from that table; D and trimming were worked out from the DNA. The sample lists hundreds of thousands of clones, over 75% occurring once. V usage is TRBV6-2 or TRBV6-3 and J usage is TRBJ1-1; the match to TRBD1 covers 7 bases. Material: peripheral blood. This TCR was recovered from a woman in her 50s with active or convalescent COVID-19. The CDR3 reads CASSFGTEGTTFF. CDR3 DNA sequence: TGTGCCAGCAGCTTTGGGACAGAGGGTACAACTTTCTTT.